This T cell receptor (beta chain) came from a study of T cell repertoires and HLA-DP antigens. Findings of the study overall: Average cumulative frequency of previously undetected clones was under 40% against one allele and more than 50% against the other.

CDR1 is MDHEN and CDR2 is SYDVKM in the germline V gene. This CDR3 is built from 11 residues. V lost 6 bases and J 6 bases, leaving 9 bases between the germline ends. Of note for this clone: Its antigen remains unknown.

The PCR primers covered 54 TRBV and 13 TRBJ segments. The protocol was immunoSEQ multiplex PCR, while the TCRdb copy is restricted to in-frame clones and leaves out a portion. The sample shows some 120,000 clones, 90% to 95% of them seen only once. Sequenced input: CD4+ T cells from PBMCs. The V call is TRBV28, the J call TRBJ2-7; no clear D. The source is a woman aged 18 to 35 in good health and CMV-seronegative. Here the CDR3 reads CASSNGFEQYV. CDR3 DNA: TGTGCCAGCAGCAATGGCTTCGAGCAGTACGTC.